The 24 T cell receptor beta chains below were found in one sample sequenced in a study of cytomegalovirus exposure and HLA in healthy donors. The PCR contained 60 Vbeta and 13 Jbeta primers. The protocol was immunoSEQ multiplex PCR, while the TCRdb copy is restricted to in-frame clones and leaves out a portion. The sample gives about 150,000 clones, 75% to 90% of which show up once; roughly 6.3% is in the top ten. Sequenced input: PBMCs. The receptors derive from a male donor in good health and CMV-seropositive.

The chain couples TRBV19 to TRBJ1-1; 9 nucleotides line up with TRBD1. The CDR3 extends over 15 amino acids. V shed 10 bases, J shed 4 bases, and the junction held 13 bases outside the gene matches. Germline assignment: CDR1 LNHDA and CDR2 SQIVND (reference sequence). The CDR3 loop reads CATNRGRGYSTEAFF. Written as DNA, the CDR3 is TGTGCCACGAACAGGGGGCGCGGGTATAGCACTGAAGCTTTCTTT.

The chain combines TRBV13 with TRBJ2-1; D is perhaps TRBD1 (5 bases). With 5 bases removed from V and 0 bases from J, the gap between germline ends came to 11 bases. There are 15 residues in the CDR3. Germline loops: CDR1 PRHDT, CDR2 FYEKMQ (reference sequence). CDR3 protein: CASSHRGHSYNEQFF. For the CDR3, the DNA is TGTGCCAGCAGCCATAGGGGCCACTCCTACAATGAGCAGTTCTTC.

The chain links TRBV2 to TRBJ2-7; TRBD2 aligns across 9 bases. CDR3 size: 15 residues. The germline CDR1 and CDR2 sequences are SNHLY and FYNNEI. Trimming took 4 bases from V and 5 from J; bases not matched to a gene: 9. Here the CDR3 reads CASSGRRLAGHEQYF. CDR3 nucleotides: TGTGCCAGCAGTGGGAGACGCCTAGCGGGACACGAGCAGTACTTC. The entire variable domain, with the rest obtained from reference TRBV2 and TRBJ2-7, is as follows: EPEVTQTPSHQVTQMGQEVILRCVPISNHLYFYWYRQILGQKVEFLVSFYNNEISEKSEIFDDQFSVERPDGSNFTLKIRSTKLEDSAMYFCASSGRRLAGHEQYFGPGTRLTVT.

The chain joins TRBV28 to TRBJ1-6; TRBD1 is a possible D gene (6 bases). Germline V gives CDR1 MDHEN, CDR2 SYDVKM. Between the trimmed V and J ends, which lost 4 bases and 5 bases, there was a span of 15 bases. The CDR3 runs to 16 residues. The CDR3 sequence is CASSSPGQRDNSPLHF. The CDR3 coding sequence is TGTGCCAGCAGTTCCCCGGGACAACGGGATAATTCACCCCTCCACTTT.

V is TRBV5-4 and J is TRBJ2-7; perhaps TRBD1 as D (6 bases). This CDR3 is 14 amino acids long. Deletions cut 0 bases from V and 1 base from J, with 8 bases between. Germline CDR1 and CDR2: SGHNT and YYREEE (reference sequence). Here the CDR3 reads CASSLEQGSYEQYF. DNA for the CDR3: TGTGCCAGCAGCTTGGAACAGGGTTCCTACGAGCAGTACTTC.

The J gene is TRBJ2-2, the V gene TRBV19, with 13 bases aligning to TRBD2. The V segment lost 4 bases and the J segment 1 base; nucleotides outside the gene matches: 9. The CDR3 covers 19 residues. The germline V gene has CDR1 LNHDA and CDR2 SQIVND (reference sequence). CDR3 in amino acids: CASSSQLAGGPVNTGELFF. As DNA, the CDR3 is TGTGCCAGTAGTAGCCAACTAGCGGGAGGGCCGGTGAACACCGGGGAGCTGTTTTTT.

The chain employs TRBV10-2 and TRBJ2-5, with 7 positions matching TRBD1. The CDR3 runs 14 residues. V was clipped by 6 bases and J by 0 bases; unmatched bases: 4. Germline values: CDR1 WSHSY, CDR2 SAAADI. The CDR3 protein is CASRRQGYQETQYF. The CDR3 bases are TGCGCCAGCAGGAGACAGGGTTACCAAGAGACCCAGTACTTC.

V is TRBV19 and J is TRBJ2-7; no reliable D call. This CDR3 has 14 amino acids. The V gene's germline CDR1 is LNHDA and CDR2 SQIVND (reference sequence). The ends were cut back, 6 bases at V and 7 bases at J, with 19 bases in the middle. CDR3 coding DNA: TGTGCCAGTAGCCCTCCCAACGGGTTCGGTGAGCAGTACTTC. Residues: CASSPPNGFGEQYF.

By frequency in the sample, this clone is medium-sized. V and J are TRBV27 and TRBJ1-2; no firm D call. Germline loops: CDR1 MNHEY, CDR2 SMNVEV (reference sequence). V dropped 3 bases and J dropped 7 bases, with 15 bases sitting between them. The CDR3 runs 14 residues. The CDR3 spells CASSFGPLGGGYTF. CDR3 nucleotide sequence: TGTGCCAGCAGTTTTGGGCCTCTAGGAGGTGGCTACACCTTC.

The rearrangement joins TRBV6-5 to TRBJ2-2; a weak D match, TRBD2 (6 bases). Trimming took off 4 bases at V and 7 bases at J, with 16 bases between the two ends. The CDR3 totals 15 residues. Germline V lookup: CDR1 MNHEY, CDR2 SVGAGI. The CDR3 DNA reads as TGTGCCAGCAGTTTTGACAGCGGGTACGGCGGGGAGCTGTTTTTT. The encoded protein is CASSFDSGYGGELFF.

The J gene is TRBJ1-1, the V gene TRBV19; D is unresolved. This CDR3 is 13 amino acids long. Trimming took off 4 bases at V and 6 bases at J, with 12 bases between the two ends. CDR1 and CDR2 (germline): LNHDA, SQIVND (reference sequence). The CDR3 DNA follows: TGTGCCAGTAGTAAGGGAGCGGCTGCTGAAGCTTTCTTT. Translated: CASSKGAAAEAFF. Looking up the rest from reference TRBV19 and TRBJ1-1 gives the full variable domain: DGGITQSPKYLFRKEGQNVTLSCEQNLNHDAMYWYRQDPGQGLRLIYYSQIVNDFQKGDIAEGYSVSREKKESFPLTVTSAQKNPTAFYLCASSKGAAAEAFFGQGTRLTVV.

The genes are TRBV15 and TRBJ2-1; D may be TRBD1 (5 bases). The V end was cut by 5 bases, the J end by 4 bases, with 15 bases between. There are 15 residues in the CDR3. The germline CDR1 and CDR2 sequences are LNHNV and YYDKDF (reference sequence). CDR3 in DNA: TGTGCCACCAGCGGAATTAACAGGATTTACAATGAGCAGTTCTTC. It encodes CATSGINRIYNEQFF. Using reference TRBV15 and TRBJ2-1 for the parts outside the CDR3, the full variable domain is DAMVIQNPRYQVTQFGKPVTLSCSQTLNHNVMYWYQQKSSQAPKLLFHYYDKDFNNEADTPDNFQSRRPNTSFCFLDIRSPGLGDTAMYLCATSGINRIYNEQFFGPGTRLTVL.

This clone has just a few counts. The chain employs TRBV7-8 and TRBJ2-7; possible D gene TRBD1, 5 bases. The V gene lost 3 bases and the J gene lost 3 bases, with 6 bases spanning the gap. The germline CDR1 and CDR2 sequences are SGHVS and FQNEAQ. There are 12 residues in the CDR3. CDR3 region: CASSFQGYEQYF. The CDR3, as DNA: TGTGCCAGCAGCTTCCAGGGCTACGAGCAGTACTTC.

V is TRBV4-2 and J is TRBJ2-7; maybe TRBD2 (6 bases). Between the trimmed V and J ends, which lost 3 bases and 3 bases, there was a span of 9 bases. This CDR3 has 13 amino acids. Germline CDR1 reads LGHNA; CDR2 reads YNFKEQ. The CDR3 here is CASSHGGSYEQYF. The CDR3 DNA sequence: TGTGCCAGCAGCCATGGGGGGAGCTACGAGCAGTACTTC.

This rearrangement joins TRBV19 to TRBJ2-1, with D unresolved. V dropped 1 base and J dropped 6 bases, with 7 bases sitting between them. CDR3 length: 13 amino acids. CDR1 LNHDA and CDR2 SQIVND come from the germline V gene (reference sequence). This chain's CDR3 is CASSIALPNEQFF. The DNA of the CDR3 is TGTGCCAGTAGTATAGCACTACCCAATGAGCAGTTCTTC.

CDR3 residues: CATSSGLSTDTQYF. CDR3 sequence (DNA): TGTGCCACCAGCAGCGGGTTAAGCACAGATACGCAGTATTTT. The chain employs TRBV15 and TRBJ2-3, with D unclear. CDR3 size: 14 residues. Looked up from germline, CDR1 is LNHNV and CDR2 is YYDKDF (reference sequence). Trimming removed 3 bases from V and 0 bases from J, with 7 bases in between.

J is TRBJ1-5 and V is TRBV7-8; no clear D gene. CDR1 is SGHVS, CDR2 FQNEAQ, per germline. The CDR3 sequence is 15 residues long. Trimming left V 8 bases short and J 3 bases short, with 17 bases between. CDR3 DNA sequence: TGTGCCAGCCGAAAATGGGAGGGAGACAATCAGCCCCAGCATTTT. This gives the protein CASRKWEGDNQPQHF.

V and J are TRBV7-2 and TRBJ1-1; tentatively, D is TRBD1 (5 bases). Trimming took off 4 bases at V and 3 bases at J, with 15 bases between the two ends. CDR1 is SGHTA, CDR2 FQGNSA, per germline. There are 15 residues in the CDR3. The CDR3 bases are TGTGCCAGCAGCTCCACCTCCGGGGGGTACACTGAAGCTTTCTTT. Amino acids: CASSSTSGGYTEAFF.

CDR3 coding DNA: TGCGCCAGCAGCTTGGTGGGCCTAGCGGGAGTCGGGGAGCTGTTTTTT. Protein sequence: CASSLVGLAGVGELFF. The chain uses TRBV5-1 and TRBJ2-2, with TRBD2 matching 10 bases. After removal of 0 bases from V and 7 bases from J, the junction contained 6 bases not matched to a gene. The CDR3 length is 16 residues. From germline, CDR1 is SGHRS and CDR2 YFSETQ.

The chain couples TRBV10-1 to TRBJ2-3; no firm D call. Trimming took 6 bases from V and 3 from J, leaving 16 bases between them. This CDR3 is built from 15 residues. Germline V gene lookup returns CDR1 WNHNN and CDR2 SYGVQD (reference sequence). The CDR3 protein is CASRDLRIGTDTQYF. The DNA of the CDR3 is TGCGCCAGCAGAGATTTGAGGATCGGTACAGATACGCAGTATTTT.

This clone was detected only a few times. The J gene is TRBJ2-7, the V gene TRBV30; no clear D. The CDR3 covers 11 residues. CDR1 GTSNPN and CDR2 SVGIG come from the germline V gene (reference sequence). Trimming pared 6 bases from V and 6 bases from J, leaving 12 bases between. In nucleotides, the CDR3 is TGTGCCTGTTCCCTTTCGGGCGAGCAGTACTTC. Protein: CACSLSGEQYF.

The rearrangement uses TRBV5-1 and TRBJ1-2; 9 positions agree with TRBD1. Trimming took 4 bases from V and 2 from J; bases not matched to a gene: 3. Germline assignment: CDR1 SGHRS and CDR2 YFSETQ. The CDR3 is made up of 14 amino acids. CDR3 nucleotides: TGCGCCAGCAGCCGGGACAGGGCAAACTATGGCTACACCTTC. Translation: CASSRDRANYGYTF.

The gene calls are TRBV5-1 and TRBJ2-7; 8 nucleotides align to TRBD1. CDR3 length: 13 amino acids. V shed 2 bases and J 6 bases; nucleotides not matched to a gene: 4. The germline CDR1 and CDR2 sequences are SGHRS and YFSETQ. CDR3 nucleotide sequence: TGCGCCAGCAGCTTCGGAACAGGGGGCGAGCAGTACTTC. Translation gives CASSFGTGGEQYF.

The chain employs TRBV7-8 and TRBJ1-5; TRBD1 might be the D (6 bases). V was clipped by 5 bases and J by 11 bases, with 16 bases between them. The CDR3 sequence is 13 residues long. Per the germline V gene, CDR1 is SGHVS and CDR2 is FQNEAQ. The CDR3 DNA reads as TGTGCCAGCAGCGAGGGGGGGCCTGAAGCCCAGCATTTT. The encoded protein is CASSEGGPEAQHF.